The TCR beta chain under discussion was sequenced for a study of PD-L1 blockade in urothelial cancer. For the study at large: Blood gave a median about 140,000 T cells.

This clone was picked up one time. Individual patients had between 1 and 8 samples, taken pretreatment and on-treatment. Libraries were prepared by immunoSEQ multiplex PCR; TCRdb keeps only in-frame clonotypes and omits some of them. The sample yields some 80,000 clones, 87% seen once. The material sequenced was PBMCs, taken around atezolizumab (anti-PD-L1) treatment. The receptor was derived from a woman in her 70s with urothelial cancer.

CDR3 in amino acids: CASSPGYIGRAGSADTQYF. The CDR3 bases are TGTGCCAGCTCACCAGGGTATATCGGGCGAGCGGGAAGTGCAGATACGCAGTATTTT. The chain carries TRBV18 and TRBJ2-3, with 7 bases identical to TRBD2. V shed 2 bases and J 4 bases; nucleotides not matched to a gene: 18. The germline V gene has CDR1 KGHSH and CDR2 LQKENI. CDR3 length: 19 residues.